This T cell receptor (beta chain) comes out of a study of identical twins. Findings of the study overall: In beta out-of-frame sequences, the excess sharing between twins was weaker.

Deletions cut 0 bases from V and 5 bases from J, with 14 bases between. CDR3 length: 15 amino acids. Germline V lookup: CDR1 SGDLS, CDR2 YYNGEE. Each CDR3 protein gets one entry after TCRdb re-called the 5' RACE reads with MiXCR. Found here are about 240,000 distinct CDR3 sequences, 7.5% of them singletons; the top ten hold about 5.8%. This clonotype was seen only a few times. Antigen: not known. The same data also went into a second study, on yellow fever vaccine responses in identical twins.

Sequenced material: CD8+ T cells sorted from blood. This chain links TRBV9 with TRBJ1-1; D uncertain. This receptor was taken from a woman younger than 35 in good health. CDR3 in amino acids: CASSVGGGLLTEAFF. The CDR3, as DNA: TGTGCCAGCAGCGTAGGAGGAGGGCTGTTGACTGAAGCTTTCTTT.